This T cell receptor beta chain was identified during a study of T cell responses to AZD1222 COVID-19 vaccine. Overall study context: It was second doses at about 4 or about 12 weeks that were pooled.

Study conclusions and caveats: A rise in Spike-specific TCR breadth and depth followed two AZD1222 doses. Spike-wide coverage was observed for vaccine-associated CD4 TCRs, with dominant responses at 160-218 and 743-854.

The protocol was immunoSEQ multiplex PCR, while the TCRdb copy is restricted to in-frame clones and leaves out a portion. The sample records around 130,000 clones, around 83% being singletons. Trimming left V 6 bases short and J 3 bases short, with 12 bases between. This CDR3 has 14 amino acids. The germline CDR1 and CDR2 sequences are LNHDA and SQIVND (reference sequence). On this clone: Its target is unknown.

This clonotype was obtained from an adult in good health. This sequence joins TRBV19 and TRBJ1-5; no reliable D call. Source: peripheral blood, taken on day 0 of AZD1222 vaccination. In nucleotides, the CDR3 is TGTGCCAGTAGCCTGGATGGTTACAATCAGCCCCAGCATTTT. Amino acid sequence: CASSLDGYNQPQHF. The full variable domain, with the rest looked up from reference TRBV19 and TRBJ1-5, is DGGITQSPKYLFRKEGQNVTLSCEQNLNHDAMYWYRQDPGQGLRLIYYSQIVNDFQKGDIAEGYSVSREKKESFPLTVTSAQKNPTAFYLCASSLDGYNQPQHFGDGTRLSIL.